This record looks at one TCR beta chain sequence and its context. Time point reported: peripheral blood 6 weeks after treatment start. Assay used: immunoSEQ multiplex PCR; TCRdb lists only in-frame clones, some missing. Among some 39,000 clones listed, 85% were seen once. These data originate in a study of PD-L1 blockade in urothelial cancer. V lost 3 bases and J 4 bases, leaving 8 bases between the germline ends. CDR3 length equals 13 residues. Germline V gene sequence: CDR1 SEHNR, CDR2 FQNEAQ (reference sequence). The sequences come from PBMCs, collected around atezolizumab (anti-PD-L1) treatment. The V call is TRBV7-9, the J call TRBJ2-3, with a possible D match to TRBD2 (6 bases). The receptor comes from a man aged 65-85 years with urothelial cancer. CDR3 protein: CASSLAGPDTQYF. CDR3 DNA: TGTGCCAGCAGCTTGGCGGGACCAGATACGCAGTATTTT.